The present T cell receptor (beta chain) was sequenced within a study of OX40 agonist ivuxolimab in advanced cancers. Across the whole study: Participants, 82.7% male, averaged roughly 60 years of age, ranging from about 23 to 80. There were three patients with partial responses, one having hepatocellular carcinoma and two cutaneous melanoma. Study-level points and caveats: Clonal expansion was among the lowest in partial responders at 0.1-3.0 mg/kg, especially CD8+.

Comment on this clone: Its antigen is unknown.

Collection of blood occurred at baseline, at cycle 4 day 1, and at cycle 7 day 1. Repertoires were generated with immunoSEQ multiplex PCR, while TCRdb's copy carries only in-frame clones and drops some. The sample lists fewer than 85,000 clones, roughly 90% occurring once. The sample in question was CD4+ or CD8+ T cells sorted from blood, obtained in a trial of the OX40 agonist ivuxolimab. This clonotype was sampled from an adult with an advanced solid tumor such as melanoma, head and neck, liver or kidney cancer.

The CDR3: CASSFYLEGYGYTF. The CDR3 DNA sequence: TGTGCCAGCAGCTTTTATCTGGAGGGGTATGGCTACACCTTC. V is TRBV7-8 and J is TRBJ1-2; tentative D call: TRBD1 (5 bases). The CDR3 has 14 residues. Germline CDR1 reads SGHVS; CDR2 reads FQNEAQ. Trimming took 3 bases from V and 5 from J, leaving 13 bases between them.